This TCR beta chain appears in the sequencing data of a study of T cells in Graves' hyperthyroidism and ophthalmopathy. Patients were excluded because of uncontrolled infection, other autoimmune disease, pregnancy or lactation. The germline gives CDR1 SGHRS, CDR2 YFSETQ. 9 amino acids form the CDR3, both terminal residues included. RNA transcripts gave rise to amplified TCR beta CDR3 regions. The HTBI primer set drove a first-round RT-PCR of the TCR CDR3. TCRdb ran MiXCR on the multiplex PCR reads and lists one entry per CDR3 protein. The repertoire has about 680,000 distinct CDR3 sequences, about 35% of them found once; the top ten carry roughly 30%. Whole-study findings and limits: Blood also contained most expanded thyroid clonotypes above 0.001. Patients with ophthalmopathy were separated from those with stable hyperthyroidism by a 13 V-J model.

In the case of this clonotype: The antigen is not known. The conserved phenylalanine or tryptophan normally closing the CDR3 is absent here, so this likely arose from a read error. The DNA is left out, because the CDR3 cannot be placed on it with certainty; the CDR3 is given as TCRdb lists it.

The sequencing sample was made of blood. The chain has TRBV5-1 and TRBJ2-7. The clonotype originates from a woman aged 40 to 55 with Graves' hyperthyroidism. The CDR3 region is CASSSGLAG.